In its sample, the clone carrying this TCR beta chain was seen a few times. The V and J ends lost 6 bases and 6 bases respectively, with 9 bases between them. CDR1 and CDR2 from the germline V gene are DFQATT and SNEGSKA (reference sequence). This CDR3 comprises 11 residues. The data stem from a study of beta chain features in type 1 diabetes. cDNA synthesis used the whole RNA isolate, giving expressed TCRB sequences. Mean read depth for naive, central memory and regulatory T cell samples was several million reads. Method: immunoSEQ multiplex PCR; TCRdb's copy keeps in-frame clones and lacks some. The sample holds around 500,000 clones, 10% to 12% seen once.

Sequenced: naive CD4+ T cells from blood. This clonotype was obtained from a woman between 18 and 29 years old in good health. The chain uses TRBV20-1 and TRBJ2-1; D may be TRBD1 or TRBD2 (5 bases each). Here the CDR3 DNA reads TGCAGTGCCCTGGGGGTCAATGAGCAGTTCTTC. Translated: CSALGVNEQFF.